A single sample is the source of the 22 T cell receptor beta chains below, sequenced in a study of blood T cell repertoires in COVID-19. The assay was immunoSEQ multiplex PCR, and TCRdb's table has in-frame clones only and misses some. Of approximately 180,000 clones detected, roughly 84% appear once; the ten largest clones hold around 9.5%. What was sequenced was peripheral blood. The origin of the receptors is a woman older than 75 with acute or convalescent COVID-19.

V usage is TRBV5-8 and J usage is TRBJ2-3; no clear D gene. Germline-derived CDR1 and CDR2 are SGHTS and YDEGEE. V lost 4 bases and J 2 bases, leaving 11 bases between the germline ends. CDR3 length: 14 residues. As DNA, the CDR3 is TGTGCCAGCAGCCGAGGTCTCCTCACAGATACGCAGTATTTT. Protein sequence: CASSRGLLTDTQYF.

V is TRBV5-6 and J is TRBJ2-7; TRBD2 agrees at 7 bases. The germline V gene has CDR1 SGHDT and CDR2 YYEEEE. V dropped 4 bases and J dropped 4; count of bases not matched to a gene: 11. The CDR3 consists of 15 residues. The CDR3 coding sequence is TGTGCCAGCAGCCCGGGAGGCGGGAGTAGGTACGAGCAGTACTTC. Translating gives CASSPGGGSRYEQYF. The full variable domain, its missing parts supplied by reference TRBV5-6 and TRBJ2-7, is DAGVTQSPTHLIKTRGQQVTLRCSPKSGHDTVSWYQQALGQGPQFIFQYYEEEERQRGNFPDRFSGHQFPNYSSELNVNALLLGDSALYLCASSPGGGSRYEQYFGPGTRLTVT.

J is TRBJ1-1 and V is TRBV5-5; D is ambiguous. The CDR3 consists of 15 residues. Germline assignment: CDR1 SGHKS and CDR2 YYEKEE (reference sequence). Trimming took 2 bases from V and 3 from J, leaving 14 bases between them. The CDR3 reads CASSFSGGRDTEAFF. CDR3 DNA sequence: TGTGCCAGCAGCTTTTCGGGAGGGAGGGACACTGAAGCTTTCTTT.

The V and J genes are TRBV5-4 and TRBJ1-2; 10 bases are a match to TRBD1. J was trimmed by 8 bases and V by 0 bases; bases with no gene match: 4. The germline gives CDR1 SGHNT, CDR2 YYREEE (reference sequence). The CDR3 is 14 residues long. In nucleotides, the CDR3 is TGTGCCAGCAGCTTGGACAGGGGACAGGGGGGCTACACCTTC. Translated, it gives CASSLDRGQGGYTF.

Here the CDR3 reads CASNRVWTEAFF. CDR3 in DNA: TGTGCCAGCAACAGGGTTTGGACTGAAGCTTTCTTT. The chain carries TRBV12-3 or TRBV12-4 and TRBJ1-1; possibly TRBD1 for D (6 bases). CDR3 size: 12 residues. Trimming removed 7 bases at V and 5 bases at J, with 11 bases between.

CDR3 bases: TGTGCCAGCAGCTCCGAGGGGGGGCGAGGCACTGAAGCTTTCTTT. This sequence encodes CASSSEGGRGTEAFF. The rearrangement joins TRBV7-2 to TRBJ1-1; maybe TRBD1 (6 bases). V was trimmed by 4 bases and J by 4 bases, leaving 16 bases between them. The CDR3 runs 15 residues. The germline V gene encodes CDR1 SGHTA and CDR2 FQGNSA. Full variable domain (outside the CDR3, taken from reference TRBV7-2 and TRBJ1-1): GAGVSQSPSNKVTEKGKDVELRCDPISGHTALYWYRQSLGQGLEFLIYFQGNSAPDKSGLPSDRFSAERTGGSVSTLTIQRTQQEDSAVYLCASSSEGGRGTEAFFGQGTRLTVV.

V is TRBV7-2 and J is TRBJ2-7; D is unresolved. The CDR3 totals 14 residues. Deletions cut 1 base from V and 1 base from J, with 8 bases between. From germline, CDR1 is SGHTA and CDR2 FQGNSA. CDR3 amino acids: CASSLDHRSYEQYF. The DNA for the CDR3 is TGTGCCAGCAGCTTAGATCACAGATCCTACGAGCAGTACTTC.

The chain has TRBV7-9 and TRBJ2-7, with D possibly matching TRBD1 (5 bases). CDR1 and CDR2 from the germline V gene are SEHNR and FQNEAQ (reference sequence). The CDR3 covers 12 residues. V lost 6 bases and J lost 3, with 9 bases in between. The CDR3 DNA sequence: TGTGCCAGCAGATCGGACAACTACGAGCAGTACTTC. Its translation is CASRSDNYEQYF.

The chain has TRBV9 and TRBJ1-4, with D uncertain. There are 15 residues in the CDR3. V was trimmed by 7 bases and J by 3 bases, leaving 16 bases between them. Germline lookup yields CDR1 SGDLS and CDR2 YYNGEE. CDR3 sequence: CASSVAGRSNEKLFF. In DNA, the CDR3 is TGTGCCAGCTCGGTCGCGGGCAGGTCTAATGAAAAACTGTTTTTT.

The chain employs TRBV6-5 and TRBJ2-7; D not certain. Germline V gene sequence: CDR1 MNHEY, CDR2 SVGAGI. V lost 7 bases and J 1 base, leaving 11 bases between the germline ends. The CDR3 totals 13 residues. The CDR3 spells CASIDINSYEQYF. Here the CDR3 DNA reads TGTGCCAGCATCGACATCAATTCCTACGAGCAGTACTTC.

This sequence joins TRBV19 and TRBJ2-7; 8 bases are a match to TRBD2. V was pared by 1 base and J by 2 bases, with 1 base of the junction left unmatched. CDR1 is LNHDA and CDR2 is SQIVND in the germline V gene (reference sequence). The CDR3 sequence is 14 residues long. The CDR3 sequence: CASSIGGGTYEQYF. The CDR3 DNA reads TGTGCCAGTAGTATAGGCGGGGGGACCTACGAGCAGTACTTC.

This clone was detected once. The J gene is TRBJ1-5, the V gene TRBV7-9, with TRBD1 matching over 10 bases. The CDR3 runs 16 residues. Trimming at V came to 5 bases and at J to 5 bases, leaving 9 bases not matched to a gene. The germline V gene has CDR1 SEHNR and CDR2 FQNEAQ (reference sequence). The CDR3 spells CASSRNGTGAHQPQHF. The CDR3 coding sequence is TGTGCCAGCAGCCGAAATGGGACAGGGGCCCATCAGCCCCAGCATTTT.

This rearrangement joins TRBV12-3 or TRBV12-4 to TRBJ1-2; weak D call: TRBD1 (6 bases). Deletions cut 7 bases from V and 8 bases from J, with 17 bases between. This CDR3 contains 13 residues. This CDR3 is CASTRNRDQGYTF. As DNA, the CDR3 is TGTGCCAGCACGAGAAACAGGGACCAAGGCTACACCTTC.

The V and J genes are TRBV27 and TRBJ2-6, with 9 bases aligning to TRBD1. Per germline, CDR1 MNHEY and CDR2 SMNVEV (reference sequence). The CDR3 consists of 18 residues. V was clipped by 5 bases and J by 0 bases; unmatched bases: 8. CDR3 DNA sequence: TGTGCCAGCAGTCCCGGGACAGGGAGCCTCTCTGGGGCCAACGTCCTGACTTTC. It encodes CASSPGTGSLSGANVLTF.

The gene calls are TRBV5-4 and TRBJ1-4, with 12 bases aligning to TRBD1. After removal of 4 bases from V and 3 bases from J, the junction contained 10 bases not matched to a gene. This CDR3 spans 18 amino acids. The germline gives CDR1 SGHNT, CDR2 YYREEE (reference sequence). CDR3 nucleotide sequence: TGTGCCAGCAGCAGGGGACAGGGGGCGCCGAGGGCTAATGAAAAACTGTTTTTT. Translating gives CASSRGQGAPRANEKLFF.

The genes are TRBV20-1 and TRBJ2-7; the match to TRBD2 covers 9 bases. This CDR3 spans 14 amino acids. Germline CDR1 reads DFQATT; CDR2 reads SNEGSKA (reference sequence). V dropped 3 bases and J dropped 5; count of bases not matched to a gene: 8. In nucleotides, the CDR3 is TGCAGTGCTAGTCTAGCGGGACTGTACGACGAGCAGTACTTC. Amino acid sequence: CSASLAGLYDEQYF.

The chain employs TRBV19 and TRBJ1-5; D might be TRBD1 (6 bases). CDR1 is LNHDA and CDR2 is SQIVND in the germline V gene (reference sequence). The CDR3 totals 14 residues. V was shortened by 9 bases and J by 11 bases, with 23 bases between the two germline ends. The CDR3 protein is CASSPGHGFVTQHF. The CDR3 region has the DNA TGTGCCAGCTCCCCGGGACACGGGTTCGTGACCCAGCATTTT.

The chain couples TRBV10-3 to TRBJ1-4; D not resolved. CDR1 is ENHRY and CDR2 is SYGVKD in the germline V gene. Trimming removed 10 bases at V and 8 bases at J, with 17 bases between. CDR3 size: 13 residues. The DNA of the CDR3 is TGTGCCAACCCGCGGGAGGCTCGGGAAAAACTGTTTTTT. Residues: CANPREAREKLFF.

The table lists this clone with a count of one. CDR3 region: CATSDPGTSGGMETQYF. The CDR3 region has the DNA TGTGCCACCAGTGATCCCGGGACTAGCGGGGGGATGGAGACCCAGTACTTC. This chain joins TRBV24-1 and TRBJ2-5, with 15 nucleotides matching TRBD2. V dropped 3 bases and J dropped 5; count of bases not matched to a gene: 6. The CDR3 is made up of 17 amino acids. Germline lookup yields CDR1 KGHDR and CDR2 SFDVKD.

The chain has TRBV18 and TRBJ1-2; TRBD1 is a possible D gene (5 bases). Trimming shortened V by 0 bases and J by 4 bases, and 15 bases separated the two germline ends. The CDR3 extends over 16 amino acids. The germline V gene has CDR1 KGHSH and CDR2 LQKENI. The CDR3: CASSPPSVGGGYGYTF. The CDR3 nucleotides read TGTGCCAGCTCACCACCGTCCGTCGGGGGTGGCTATGGCTACACCTTC. The variable domain in full, with the rest retrieved from reference TRBV18 and TRBJ1-2, is NAGVMQNPRHLVRRRGQEARLRCSPMKGHSHVYWYRQLPEEGLKFMVYLQKENIIDESGMPKERFSAEFPKEGPSILRIQQVVRGDSAAYFCASSPPSVGGGYGYTFGSGTRLTVV.

The chain employs TRBV7-7 and TRBJ2-3; 7 bases fit TRBD1. The CDR3 runs 15 residues. With V trimmed by 5 bases and J by 1 base, 6 bases remained unmatched. Germline CDR1 and CDR2: SSHAT and FNYEAQ (reference sequence). The CDR3 reads CASSQGQEGTDTQYF. DNA of the CDR3: TGTGCCAGCAGCCAAGGACAGGAGGGCACAGATACGCAGTATTTT.

The rearrangement joins TRBV27 to TRBJ1-5; 7 bases line up with TRBD1. CDR3 length: 15 amino acids. Germline V gives CDR1 MNHEY, CDR2 SMNVEV (reference sequence). V shed 0 bases and J 4 bases; nucleotides not matched to a gene: 3. The CDR3 region has the DNA TGTGCCAGCAGTTTATCACAGGGGAGGAATCAGCCCCAGCATTTT. It yields the protein CASSLSQGRNQPQHF.